This section outlines one T cell receptor (beta chain) sequence together with its context. The antigen remains undetermined. This CDR3 has 15 residues. Trimming removed 5 bases from V and 4 bases from J; junction bases left unmatched: 10. CDR1 is DFQATT, CDR2 SNEGSKA, per germline (reference sequence). This specimen comes from a study of T cells in Graves' hyperthyroidism and ophthalmopathy. General observations from the study: With a median lead of 6.5 months before onset, the model predicted ophthalmopathy.

Uncontrolled infection, other autoimmune disease, pregnancy or lactation excluded patients. Amplified regions were TCR beta CDR3 sequences from RNA transcripts. HTBI primers were employed in a first-round RT-PCR of the TCR CDR3. Each CDR3 protein gets one entry after TCRdb re-called the multiplex PCR reads with MiXCR. The sample has approximately 430,000 distinct CDR3 sequences; roughly 15% are singletons. Sequenced sample: blood. This clonotype was sampled from a man aged 18 to 30 with Graves' ophthalmopathy. The V and J genes are TRBV20-1 and TRBJ2-5; the match to TRBD2 covers 10 bases. CDR3 sequence (DNA): TGCAGTGCTTCTCCTAGCGGGAGAGGAGGAGAGACCCAGTACTTC. Encoded protein: CSASPSGRGGETQYF.